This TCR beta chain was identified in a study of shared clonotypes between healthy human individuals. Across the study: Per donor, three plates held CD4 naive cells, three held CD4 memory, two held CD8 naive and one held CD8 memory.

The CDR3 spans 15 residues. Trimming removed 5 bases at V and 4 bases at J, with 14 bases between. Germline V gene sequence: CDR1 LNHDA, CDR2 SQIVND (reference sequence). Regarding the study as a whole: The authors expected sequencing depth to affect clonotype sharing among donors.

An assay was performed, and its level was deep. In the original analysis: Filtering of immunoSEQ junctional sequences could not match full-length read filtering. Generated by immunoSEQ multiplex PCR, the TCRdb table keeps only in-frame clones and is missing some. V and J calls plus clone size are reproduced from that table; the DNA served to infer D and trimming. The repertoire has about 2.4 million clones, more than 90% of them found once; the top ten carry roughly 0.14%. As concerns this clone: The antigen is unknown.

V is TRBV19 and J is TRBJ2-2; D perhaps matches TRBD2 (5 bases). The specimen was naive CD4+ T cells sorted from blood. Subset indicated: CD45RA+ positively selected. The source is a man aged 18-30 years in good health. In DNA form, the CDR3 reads TGTGCCAGTAGTTCAAAAGGACTGCTCACCGGGGAGCTGTTTTTT. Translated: CASSSKGLLTGELFF.